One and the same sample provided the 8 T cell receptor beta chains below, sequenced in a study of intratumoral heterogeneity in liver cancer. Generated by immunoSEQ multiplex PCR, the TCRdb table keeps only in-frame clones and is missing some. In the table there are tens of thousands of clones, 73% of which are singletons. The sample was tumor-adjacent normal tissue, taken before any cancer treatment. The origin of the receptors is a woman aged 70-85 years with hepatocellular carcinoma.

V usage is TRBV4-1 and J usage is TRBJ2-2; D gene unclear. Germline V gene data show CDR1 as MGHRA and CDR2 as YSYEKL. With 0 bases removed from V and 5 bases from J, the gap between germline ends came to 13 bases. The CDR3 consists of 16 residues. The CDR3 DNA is TGCGCCAGCAGCCAAGAAGAACTTACGACAACCGGGGAGCTGTTTTTT. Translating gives CASSQEELTTTGELFF.

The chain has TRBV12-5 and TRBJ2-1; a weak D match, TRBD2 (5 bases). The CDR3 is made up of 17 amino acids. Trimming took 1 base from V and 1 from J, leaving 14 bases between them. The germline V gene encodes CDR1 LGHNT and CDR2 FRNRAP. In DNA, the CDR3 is TGTGCTAGTGGTTTGGGTTCTCTAGCCCTTTCCTACAATGAGCAGTTCTTC. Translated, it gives CASGLGSLALSYNEQFF.

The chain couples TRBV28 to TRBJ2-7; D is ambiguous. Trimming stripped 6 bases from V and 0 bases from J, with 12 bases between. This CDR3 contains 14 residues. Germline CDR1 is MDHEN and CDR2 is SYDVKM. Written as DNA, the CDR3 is TGTGCCAGCAGGAGAACACACAGCTCCTACGAGCAGTACTTC. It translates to CASRRTHSSYEQYF.

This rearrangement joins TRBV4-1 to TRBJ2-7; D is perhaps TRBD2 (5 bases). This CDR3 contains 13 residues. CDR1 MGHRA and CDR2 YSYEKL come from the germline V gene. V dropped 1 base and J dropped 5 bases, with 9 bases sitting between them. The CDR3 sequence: CASSQAGRNEQYF. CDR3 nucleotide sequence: TGCGCCAGCAGCCAAGCGGGAAGAAACGAGCAGTACTTC.

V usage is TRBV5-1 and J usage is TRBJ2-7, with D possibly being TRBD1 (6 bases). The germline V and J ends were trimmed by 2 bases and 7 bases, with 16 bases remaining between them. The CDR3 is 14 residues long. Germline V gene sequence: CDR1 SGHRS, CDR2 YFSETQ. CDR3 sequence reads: CASSFLQGQGEQYF. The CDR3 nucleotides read TGCGCCAGCAGCTTTCTTCAGGGGCAGGGGGAGCAGTACTTC.

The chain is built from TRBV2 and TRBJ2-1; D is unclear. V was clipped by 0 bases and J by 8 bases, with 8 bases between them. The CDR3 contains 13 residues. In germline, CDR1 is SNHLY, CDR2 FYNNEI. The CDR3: CASSEAASHEQFF. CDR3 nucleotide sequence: TGTGCCAGCAGTGAAGCGGCTTCCCATGAGCAGTTCTTC.

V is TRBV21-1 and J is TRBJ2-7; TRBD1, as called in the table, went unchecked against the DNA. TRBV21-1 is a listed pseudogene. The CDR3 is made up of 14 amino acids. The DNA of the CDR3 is TGTGCCAGCAGCTTCACCCGGACAGAGTACGAGCAGTACTTC. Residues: CASSFTRTEYEQYF.

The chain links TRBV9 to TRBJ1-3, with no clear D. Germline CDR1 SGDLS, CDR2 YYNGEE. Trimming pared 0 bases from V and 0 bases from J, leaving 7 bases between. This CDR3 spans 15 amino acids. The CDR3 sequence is CASSVAGSSGNTIYF. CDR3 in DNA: TGTGCCAGCAGCGTAGCCGGAAGCTCTGGAAACACCATATATTTT.